This T cell receptor beta chain was captured in a study of shared clonotypes between healthy human individuals (dated by TCRdb to the early 2020s). With regard to the full study: Three men and two women, aged 18 to 49 years, made up the cohort. For each donor, CD4 naive and CD4 memory were each run on three plates, CD8 naive on two plates, and CD8 memory on one plate. To estimate repertoire size and how much clonotype sharing occurs between individuals, the study deeply sequenced the blood TCR repertoires of about 5 healthy adults. Libraries were prepared and TCR repertoires were sequenced by different laboratories using diverse techniques, in order to increase sequencing depth and limit assay-specific biases. Between about 0.8 and 8.9 billion PBMCs per donor were obtained by leukapheresis.

CD8 naive samples were CD45RO-negative cells positively selected for CCR7, giving a CD45RA+CCR7+ population that excluded TemRA cells. The donors were healthy, HIV-negative adults with no recently reported acute infections or vaccinations. Only Caucasian adults living in Nashville, Tennessee, USA were represented among the donors. Blood was collected by leukapheresis, and PBMCs were isolated by Ficoll-Histopaque density gradient centrifugation and then cryopreserved in liquid nitrogen vapor phase. Analytical flow cytometry was used to check the purity and quantity of each magnetically sorted T cell population. From each sorted fraction, genomic DNA was isolated and quantified by UV absorbance on a Nanodrop 2000c. The study at large found these results: The small number of donors limited the genetic and exposure-history diversity represented. Incomplete sequencing was indicated by rarefaction of sorted-subset datasets, despite the large sequencing depth. Sharing across several donors was observed for approximately 4.6% of naive CD4, over 3% of naive CD8, 2% to 2.5% of memory CD4, and over 0.3% of memory CD8 clonotypes. Sampling was restricted to blood, and TCR repertoires in tissue are likely to differ from TCR repertoires in blood. Naive subsets generally had larger estimated clonotype richness than memory subsets. Compared with non-shared clonotypes, the clonotypes found in all four sorted-subset donors had higher generation probabilities. Pairwise subsampling led to the expectation that sequencing depth would affect the degree of clonotype sharing among donors.

On this clone: Its antigen specificity is not known. No base quality values were provided; no much bigger clone lies one nucleotide off.

Taken from cysteine to phenylalanine, the CDR3 has 17 residues. Only the CDR3 part of the read is kept: 51 bases, read in frame from the first base. CDR1 SQVTM and CDR2 ANQGSEA were looked up in the germline V gene. V and J lose 0 bases and 3 bases, and a span of 20 bases separates them. Using the deep immunoSEQ assay, multiplex PCR amplified TCR CDR3 regions from genomic DNA. Extracted genomic DNA from each cell subset was spread evenly across all wells of several immunoSEQ 96-well plates, with each plate serving as a replicate. Each replicate PCR for sorted subsets received about 200 ng genomic DNA, equal to tens of thousands of T cell genomes. Purified libraries were measured with a Qubit 3.0 fluorometer, size-checked on a Bioanalyzer 2100, and measured again with the KAPA Library Quantification kit. A separate single-read 150-cycle Illumina NextSeq 550 flow cell was used to sequence each immunoSEQ 96-well plate. The authors processed their data as follows. Because the immunoSEQ output included only junctional sequences and no quality scores, the filtering could not be the same as the filtering used for full-length reads. Sequences were annotated with PyIR, a Python wrapper for IgBLAST v1.9, and V/J genes and CDR3 were assigned using IMGT germline references. Reads were filtered out if the reads had weak V/J assignments (E-value above 1e-6), no CDR3, stop codons, out-of-frame junctions, or ambiguous translated residues. V3J clonotypes were defined by identical inferred V gene, J gene, and CDR3 amino acid sequence. Percentage overlap between repertoires was computed as shared unique clonotypes divided by the size of the smaller repertoire. RTK rarefaction, the Chao1 estimator, and Recon v2.1 estimates of unobserved clonotypes were used to assess repertoire richness. Generation probabilities for all TCRbeta clonotypes obtained by the gDNA method from several donors were computed using OLGA. Imported from immuneACCESS, the table was reduced by TCRdb to in-frame sequences with V and J called. These copies leave out some clones; in studies compared against another copy, an unresolved V gene accounts for under half, and the cause of the remainder is not known. V and J calls plus clone size are reproduced from that table; the DNA served to infer D and trimming. The sample table records 1.5 million to 2.5 million clones; over 85% of these occur just once. The ten largest clones add up to roughly 1.2% of the sample.

The origin of this receptor is a man aged 18 to 29 in good health. Sequences were obtained from naive CD8+ T cells sorted from blood. This specimen's cell subset or site label, interpreted: CD45RA+CCR7+. The rearranged segments are TRBV29-1 and TRBJ1-2; no D gene is confidently identified. The CDR3 reads as follows: CSVEESLIGPSDYGYTF. Read as DNA, the sequence is TGCAGCGTTGAAGAAAGTCTTATCGGTCCTTCGGACTATGGCTACACCTTC.